What follows are 9 T cell receptor beta chains derived from one specimen sequenced in a study of shared clonotypes between healthy human individuals. The method was immunoSEQ multiplex PCR; TCRdb's version includes in-frame clones alone and lacks a portion of them. The sample carries a few million clones, around 94% recorded once. Sequenced: naive CD4+ T cells sorted from blood. Documented subset: CD45RA+ positively selected. The receptors here all came from a man aged 18-30 years in good health.

The chain has TRBV4-1 and TRBJ2-5, with D hard to call. From germline, CDR1 is MGHRA and CDR2 YSYEKL. The length of the CDR3 is 15 residues. Trimming took 0 bases from V and 4 from J, leaving 12 bases between them. The chain's CDR3 is CASSQDQTDRETQYF. The DNA for the CDR3 is TGCGCCAGCAGCCAAGATCAAACAGATAGAGAGACCCAGTACTTC.

The gene calls are TRBV7-2 and TRBJ2-2, with 7 bases fitting TRBD2. The CDR3 length is 15 residues. The V segment lost 1 base and the J segment 6 bases; nucleotides outside the gene matches: 5. Germline loops: CDR1 SGHTA, CDR2 FQGNSA. CDR3 sequence reads: CASSLVSGTAGELFF. The CDR3, as DNA: TGTGCCAGCAGCTTAGTGAGCGGGACGGCCGGGGAGCTGTTTTTT. Filled out from reference TRBV7-2 and TRBJ2-2, the complete variable domain reads GAGVSQSPSNKVTEKGKDVELRCDPISGHTALYWYRQSLGQGLEFLIYFQGNSAPDKSGLPSDRFSAERTGGSVSTLTIQRTQQEDSAVYLCASSLVSGTAGELFFGEGSRLTVL.

The chain employs TRBV6-1 and TRBJ1-2, with D perhaps matching TRBD1 (6 bases). The germline V gene encodes CDR1 MNHNS and CDR2 SASEGT. Trimming removed 3 bases from V and 8 bases from J, with 19 bases in between. The CDR3 runs 15 residues. CDR3 sequence (DNA): TGTGCCAGCAGTGACCCCTCGAAGGGGGTTTTCGGCTACACCTTC. Translating it yields CASSDPSKGVFGYTF.

The chain recombines TRBV7-2 with TRBJ2-3; 9 nucleotides agree with TRBD2. CDR3 size: 14 residues. The J segment lost 1 base and the V segment lost 6 bases, leaving 2 bases of the junction unmatched. CDR1 and CDR2 (germline): SGHTA, FQGNSA. The CDR3 region is CASRRTSGTDTQYF. The CDR3 nucleotides read TGTGCCAGCAGGAGGACTAGCGGCACAGATACGCAGTATTTT.

This clone showed up just a few times. The gene calls are TRBV30 and TRBJ1-1; D gene uncertain. This CDR3 has 11 amino acids. Germline V CDR1 and CDR2: GTSNPN, SVGIG (reference sequence). V was shortened by 4 bases and J by 6 bases, with 9 bases between the two germline ends. In DNA form, the CDR3 reads TGTGCCTGGACCCCGGTGGCTGAAGCTTTCTTT. Its translation is CAWTPVAEAFF. Variable domain in full (rest from reference TRBV30 and TRBJ1-1): SQTIHQWPATLVQPVGSPLSLECTVEGTSNPNLYWYRQAAGRGLQLLFYSVGIGQISSEVPQNLSASRPQDRQFILSSKKLLLSDSGFYLCAWTPVAEAFFGQGTRLTVV.

The chain recombines TRBV6-1 with TRBJ2-7, with 8 bases matching TRBD1. The J segment lost 2 bases and the V segment lost 6 bases, leaving 6 bases of the junction unmatched. Germline V gives CDR1 MNHNS, CDR2 SASEGT. This CDR3 comprises 14 residues. The CDR3 region is CASREDRATYEQYF. As DNA, the CDR3 is TGTGCCAGCAGAGAGGACAGGGCCACCTACGAGCAGTACTTC.

The chain carries TRBV27 and TRBJ2-5; 7 bases are shared with TRBD2. This CDR3 has 14 residues. Germline trimming cut 6 bases from V and 4 bases from J; bases unmatched to any gene: 8. CDR1 is MNHEY, CDR2 SMNVEV, per germline (reference sequence). The CDR3 DNA follows: TGTGCCAGCAGCGGCGGGGGTCCGGGAGAGACCCAGTACTTC. Amino acid sequence: CASSGGGPGETQYF.

The chain recombines TRBV29-1 with TRBJ2-1; TRBD2 is a possible D gene (7 bases). V was shortened by 6 bases and J by 6 bases, with 18 bases between the two germline ends. Germline V gives CDR1 SQVTM, CDR2 ANQGSEA. CDR3 length: 14 residues. This CDR3 reads CSVGGPKGTNEQFF. CDR3 nucleotides: TGCAGCGTGGGGGGGCCCAAAGGAACCAATGAGCAGTTCTTC.

This chain links TRBV19 with TRBJ1-1; unclear D gene. The CDR3 spans 12 residues. Germline V gene sequence: CDR1 LNHDA, CDR2 SQIVND (reference sequence). V was cut by 5 bases and J by 10 bases, with 14 bases left in between. CDR3 region: CASSRRVGGAFF. CDR3 bases: TGTGCCAGTAGTCGGAGGGTTGGAGGAGCTTTCTTT.